This T cell receptor beta chain was found in a study of a mutant IDH1 vaccine in newly diagnosed glioma. Study at large: Eight vaccinations went to patients in weeks 1, 3, 5, 7, 11, 15, 19, 23. The initiation of vaccination occurred 4-6 weeks after radiotherapy alone, or with temozolomide cycles. Mean patient age was about 40 years; approximately 60% were male and 37.5% female.

Time point here: week 23, last vaccination. Vaccination comprised doses that each held 300 ug of mutant IDH1 20-mer peptide, plus topical imiquimod. Concerning this clone: Its antigen is unidentified.

Data came from immunoSEQ multiplex PCR; TCRdb stores just in-frame clones and leaves some out. The sample lists about 72,000 clones, approximately 87% occurring once. This CDR3 contains 15 residues. Per the germline V gene, CDR1 is MGHDK and CDR2 is SYGVNS. V was shortened by 8 bases and J by 6 bases, with 23 bases between the two germline ends. The TCR sequence derives from a man aged 18 to 30 with glioma. The source material was PBMCs, sampled from a glioma patient whose treatment included an IDH1 peptide vaccine. This chain links TRBV25-1 with TRBJ2-7; D is perhaps TRBD1 or TRBD2 (5 bases each). As DNA, the CDR3 is TGTGCCAGCCTCTCCACCGGACAAGGGAGCGCCGAGCAGTACTTC. This translates into CASLSTGQGSAEQYF.